These 16 T cell receptor beta chains share one sample of origin, sequenced in a study of blood T cells in healthy people across ages. Using a J-beta primer mix together with a sample-barcoded 5' primer, a second PCR was run for roughly 6 to 11 cycles. Each CDR3 protein is one row after TCRdb ran MiXCR on the 5' RACE reads. The sample has some 710,000 distinct CDR3 sequences, approximately 22% seen once. The sequenced material came from blood. These receptors were obtained from a man aged 65 to 85 in good health.

V gene TRBV20-1 combines with J gene TRBJ2-7, with D possibly being TRBD1 or TRBD2 (5 bases each). Trimming shortened V by 5 bases and J by 2 bases, and 13 bases separated the two germline ends. Germline loops: CDR1 DFQATT, CDR2 SNEGSKA (reference sequence). The CDR3 is 13 residues long. The CDR3 here is CSAPGTEPYEQYF. CDR3 in DNA: TGCAGTGCTCCGGGGACGGAACCCTACGAGCAGTACTTC.

This rearrangement joins TRBV7-9 to TRBJ2-7; 9 positions match TRBD1. This CDR3 comprises 14 residues. V was pared by 5 bases and J by 5 bases, with 7 bases of the junction left unmatched. Per germline, CDR1 SEHNR and CDR2 FQNEAQ (reference sequence). The CDR3 DNA follows: TGTGCCAGCAGCCTGGGACAGGGCTTTGACGAGCAGTACTTC. Its translation: CASSLGQGFDEQYF.

This clonotype was detected a few times. This chain links TRBV6-6 with TRBJ1-2; 9 bases line up with TRBD1. The CDR3 totals 16 residues. The V segment lost 6 bases and the J segment 2 bases; nucleotides outside the gene matches: 10. The germline gives CDR1 MNHNY, CDR2 SVGAGI (reference sequence). The DNA for the CDR3 is TGTGCCAGCAGAGTCCCGGGACAGGGACAAAACTATGGCTACACCTTC. This gives the protein CASRVPGQGQNYGYTF.

This clonotype came up a few times. The genes are TRBV9 and TRBJ2-3; D ambiguous. Germline CDR1 SGDLS, CDR2 YYNGEE. The CDR3 is made up of 13 amino acids. V was pared by 4 bases and J by 2 bases, with 8 bases between. CDR3 in amino acids: CASSKINTDTQYF. The DNA for the CDR3 is TGTGCCAGCAGCAAAATCAACACAGATACGCAGTATTTT.

This clonotype showed up just a few times. The chain employs TRBV10-3 and TRBJ2-3; 9 positions match TRBD2. The length of the CDR3 is 15 residues. Germline CDR1 ENHRY, CDR2 SYGVKD. Losses at the gene ends were 4 bases for V and 0 bases for J; bases not matched to a gene: 2. The CDR3 reads CAISGRGGSTDTQYF. The CDR3 DNA reads as TGTGCCATCAGTGGGCGGGGGGGAAGCACAGATACGCAGTATTTT.

This clonotype was recorded a few times. This sequence joins TRBV12-3 or TRBV12-4 and TRBJ1-2; D remains unclear. V lost 5 bases to trimming and J lost 1 base, with 8 bases between them. The CDR3 spans 13 residues. As DNA, the CDR3 is TGTGCCAGCAGTGGAGTGCTTAACTATGGCTACACCTTC. Its translation: CASSGVLNYGYTF.

This clonotype has at least ten counts. The chain combines TRBV7-3 with TRBJ1-5, with no clear D. The CDR3 covers 13 residues. The germline V and J ends were trimmed by 3 bases and 6 bases, with 9 bases remaining between them. In germline, CDR1 is SGHTA, CDR2 FQGTGA. The CDR3 nucleotides are TGTGCCAGCAGCTTGTGGGAGGGTCAGCCCCAGCATTTT. It encodes CASSLWEGQPQHF. Using reference TRBV7-3 and TRBJ1-5 for the parts outside the CDR3, the full variable domain is GAGVSQTPSNKVTEKGKYVELRCDPISGHTALYWYRQSLGQGPEFLIYFQGTGAADDSGLPNDRFFAVRPEGSVSTLKIQRTERGDSAVYLCASSLWEGQPQHFGDGTRLSIL.

This clonotype appeared a few times. The junction shows a germline mismatch at one end, possibly a read error. The chain joins TRBV27 to TRBJ1-2; maybe TRBD1 (6 bases). The CDR3 sequence is 14 residues long. From germline, CDR1 is MNHEY and CDR2 SMNVEV (reference sequence). The CDR3 loop reads CASSSGGPKYGYTF. The CDR3 DNA follows: TGTGCCAGCAGTTCCGGGGGCCCTAAGTATGGCTACACCTTC.

V and J are TRBV28 and TRBJ1-6, with TRBD1 identical over 7 bases. V lost 10 bases, J lost 5 bases, and 5 bases stayed unmatched. The CDR3 covers 13 residues. The germline gives CDR1 MDHEN, CDR2 SYDVKM. CDR3 protein: CATTGQNNSPLHF. The CDR3 DNA reads TGTGCCACTACGGGACAGAATAATTCACCCCTCCACTTT.

This chain joins TRBV24-1 and TRBJ2-4; weak D call: TRBD2 (5 bases). Germline CDR1 reads KGHDR; CDR2 reads SFDVKD. V was trimmed by 2 bases and J by 5 bases, leaving 18 bases between them. The CDR3 covers 17 residues. The CDR3 loop is CATSDSRGIMGQNIQYF. CDR3 sequence (DNA): TGTGCCACCAGTGATTCCCGAGGGATAATGGGCCAAAACATTCAGTACTTC.

The V and J genes are TRBV5-1 and TRBJ1-1; D remains ambiguous. This CDR3 is 14 amino acids long. V lost 0 bases to trimming and J lost 7 bases, with 13 bases between them. Germline CDR1 and CDR2: SGHRS and YFSETQ. The CDR3 bases are TGCGCCAGCAGCTTGGATACTCGAAGTAGTGAAGCTTTCTTT. It is translated as CASSLDTRSSEAFF.

This clonotype was seen only a few times. The chain carries TRBV19 and TRBJ2-2; TRBD1 agrees at 7 bases. Germline lookup yields CDR1 LNHDA and CDR2 SQIVND (reference sequence). The V segment lost 7 bases and the J segment 7 bases; nucleotides outside the gene matches: 12. The CDR3 spans 15 residues. This CDR3 reads CASMRDSYPDGELFF. The CDR3 DNA is TGTGCCAGTATGAGGGACAGTTATCCGGACGGGGAGCTGTTTTTT.

The V and J genes are TRBV4-1 and TRBJ2-7; 11 bases agree with TRBD2. Germline V lookup: CDR1 MGHRA, CDR2 YSYEKL. J was trimmed by 3 bases and V by 0 bases; bases with no gene match: 10. The CDR3 has 18 residues. The CDR3 DNA follows: TGCGCCAGCAGCCAAGATTGGGCTCCGGGACTAGCGGACTACGAGCAGTACGTC. Translating gives CASSQDWAPGLADYEQYV.

This clonotype was observed a handful of times. CDR3 nucleotide sequence: TGTGCCAGCACCCCAAGGTGGGGAAGGACTGAAGCTTTCTTT. It yields the protein CASTPRWGRTEAFF. V and J are TRBV6-1 and TRBJ1-1, with no clear D. This CDR3 has 14 residues. Looked up from germline, CDR1 is MNHNS and CDR2 is SASEGT. The V end lost 7 bases, the J end lost 5 bases, and 17 bases lay between the germline ends.

This clonotype was picked up a small number of times. The gene calls are TRBV14 and TRBJ2-3; a possible D gene is TRBD2 (6 bases). Germline V CDR1 and CDR2: SGHDN, FVKESK. The CDR3 is made up of 18 amino acids. With 0 bases removed from V and 1 base from J, the gap between germline ends came to 17 bases. The CDR3 DNA reads TGTGCCAGCAGCCAAGACGAACGGGAGTTGTGGGGCACAGATACGCAGTATTTT. Protein: CASSQDERELWGTDTQYF.

A few counts support this clonotype. V and J are TRBV7-3 and TRBJ2-1; 9 bases fit TRBD1. The V gene end was trimmed by 5 bases and the J gene end by 9 bases; junction bases not matched to a gene: 14. The V gene's germline CDR1 is SGHTA and CDR2 FQGTGA. The CDR3 is 16 residues long. DNA of the CDR3: TGTGCCAGCAGCATTTCCGGGACAGGGAACACAATTGAGCAGTTCTTC. The encoded protein is CASSISGTGNTIEQFF.